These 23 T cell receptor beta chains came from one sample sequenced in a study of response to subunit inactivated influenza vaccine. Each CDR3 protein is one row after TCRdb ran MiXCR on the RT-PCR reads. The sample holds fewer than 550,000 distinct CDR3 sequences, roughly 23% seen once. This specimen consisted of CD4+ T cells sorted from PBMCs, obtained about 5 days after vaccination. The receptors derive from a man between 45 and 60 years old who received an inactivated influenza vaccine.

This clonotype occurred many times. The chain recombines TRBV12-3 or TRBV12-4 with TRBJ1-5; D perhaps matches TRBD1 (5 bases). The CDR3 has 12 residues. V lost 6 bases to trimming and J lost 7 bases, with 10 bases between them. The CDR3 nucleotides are TGTGCCAGCAGATCGACAGTCCAGCCCCAGCATTTT. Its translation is CASRSTVQPQHF.

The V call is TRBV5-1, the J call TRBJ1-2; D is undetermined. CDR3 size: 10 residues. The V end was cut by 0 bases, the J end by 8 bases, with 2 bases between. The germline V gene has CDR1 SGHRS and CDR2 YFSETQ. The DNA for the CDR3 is TGCGCCAGCAGCTTGGTAGGCTACACCTTC. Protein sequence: CASSLVGYTF.

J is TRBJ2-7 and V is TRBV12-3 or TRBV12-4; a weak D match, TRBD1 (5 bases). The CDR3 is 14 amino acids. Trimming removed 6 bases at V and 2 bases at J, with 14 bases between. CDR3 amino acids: CASSSDRPPYEQYF. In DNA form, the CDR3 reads TGTGCCAGCAGCTCAGACAGACCTCCCTACGAGCAGTACTTC.

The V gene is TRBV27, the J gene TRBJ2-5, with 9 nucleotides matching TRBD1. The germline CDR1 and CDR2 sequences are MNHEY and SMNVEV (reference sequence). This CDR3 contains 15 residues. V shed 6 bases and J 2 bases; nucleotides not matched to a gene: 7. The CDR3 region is CASRPQGARQETQYF. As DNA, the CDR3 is TGTGCCAGCAGACCACAGGGGGCTAGGCAAGAGACCCAGTACTTC.

The CDR3 spells CASSPPSGRAYEQYF. The CDR3, as DNA: TGTGCCAGCTCACCACCGAGCGGGAGGGCCTACGAGCAGTACTTC. The chain carries TRBV18 and TRBJ2-7, with 10 positions matching TRBD2. The germline gives CDR1 KGHSH, CDR2 LQKENI. The V and J ends lost 0 bases and 2 bases, in that order; junction bases with no gene match: 1. The CDR3 is made up of 15 amino acids.

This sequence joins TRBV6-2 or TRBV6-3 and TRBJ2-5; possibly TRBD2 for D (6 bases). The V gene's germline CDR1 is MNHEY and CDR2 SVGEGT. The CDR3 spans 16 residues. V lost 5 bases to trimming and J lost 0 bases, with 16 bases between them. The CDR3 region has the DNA TGTGCCAGCAGTCCGCAAGCGGCGGGGAACCAAGAGACCCAGTACTTC. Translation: CASSPQAAGNQETQYF.

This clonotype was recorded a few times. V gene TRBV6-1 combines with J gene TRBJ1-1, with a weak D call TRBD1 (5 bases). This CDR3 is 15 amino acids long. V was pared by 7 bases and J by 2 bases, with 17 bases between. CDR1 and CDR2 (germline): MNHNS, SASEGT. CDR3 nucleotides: TGTGCCAGCATGGGTCTAGGGGCCCCAAACACTGAAGCTTTCTTT. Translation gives CASMGLGAPNTEAFF.

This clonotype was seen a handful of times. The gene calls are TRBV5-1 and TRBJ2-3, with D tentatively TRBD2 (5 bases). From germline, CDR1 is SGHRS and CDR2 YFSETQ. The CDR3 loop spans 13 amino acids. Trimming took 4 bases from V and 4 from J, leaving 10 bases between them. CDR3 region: CASSPGISDTQYF. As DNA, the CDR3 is TGCGCCAGCAGCCCGGGGATCTCAGATACGCAGTATTTT.

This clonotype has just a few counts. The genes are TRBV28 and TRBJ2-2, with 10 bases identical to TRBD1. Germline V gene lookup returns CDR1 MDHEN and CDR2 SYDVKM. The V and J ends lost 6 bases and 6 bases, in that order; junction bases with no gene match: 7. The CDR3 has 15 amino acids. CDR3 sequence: CASSPGTGAAGELFF. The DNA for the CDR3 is TGTGCCAGCAGCCCCGGGACAGGGGCGGCCGGGGAGCTGTTTTTT. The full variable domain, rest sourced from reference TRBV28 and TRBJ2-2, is DVKVTQSSRYLVKRTGEKVFLECVQDMDHENMFWYRQDPGLGLRLIYFSYDVKMKEKGDIPEGYSVSREKKERFSLILESASTNQTSMYLCASSPGTGAAGELFFGEGSRLTVL.

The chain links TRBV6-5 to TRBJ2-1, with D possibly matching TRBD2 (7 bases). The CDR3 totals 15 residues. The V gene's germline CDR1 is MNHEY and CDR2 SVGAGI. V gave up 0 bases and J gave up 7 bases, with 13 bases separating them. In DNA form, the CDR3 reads TGTGCCAGCAGTTACTCGGGGGGGGGGCGGAATGAGCAGTTCTTC. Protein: CASSYSGGGRNEQFF.

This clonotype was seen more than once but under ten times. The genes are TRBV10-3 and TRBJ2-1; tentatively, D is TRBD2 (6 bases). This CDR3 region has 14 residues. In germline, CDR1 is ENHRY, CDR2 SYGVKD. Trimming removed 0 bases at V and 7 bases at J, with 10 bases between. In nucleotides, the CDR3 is TGTGCCATCAGTGAGTCGCGGGGCGGAAATGAGCAGTTCTTC. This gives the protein CAISESRGGNEQFF.

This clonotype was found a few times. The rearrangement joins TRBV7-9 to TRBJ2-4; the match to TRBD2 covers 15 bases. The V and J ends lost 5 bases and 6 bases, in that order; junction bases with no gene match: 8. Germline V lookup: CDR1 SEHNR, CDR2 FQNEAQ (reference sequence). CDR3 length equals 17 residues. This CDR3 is CASSPGLAGGYGNIQYF. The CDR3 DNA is TGTGCCAGCAGCCCGGGACTAGCGGGAGGTTATGGAAACATTCAGTACTTC.

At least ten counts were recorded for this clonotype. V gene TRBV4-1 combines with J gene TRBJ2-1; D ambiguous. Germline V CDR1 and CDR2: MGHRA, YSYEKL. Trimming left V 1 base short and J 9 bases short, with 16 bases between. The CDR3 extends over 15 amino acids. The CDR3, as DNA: TGCGCCAGCAGCCAAGGAGCCCCTCCGATTCTTGAGCAGTTCTTC. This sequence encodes CASSQGAPPILEQFF.

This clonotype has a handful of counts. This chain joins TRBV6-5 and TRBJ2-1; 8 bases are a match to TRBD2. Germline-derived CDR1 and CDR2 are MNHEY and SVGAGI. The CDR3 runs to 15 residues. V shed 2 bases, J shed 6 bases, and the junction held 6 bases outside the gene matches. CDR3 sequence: CASSYVQREFNEQFF. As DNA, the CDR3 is TGTGCCAGCAGTTACGTCCAGCGGGAGTTCAATGAGCAGTTCTTC.

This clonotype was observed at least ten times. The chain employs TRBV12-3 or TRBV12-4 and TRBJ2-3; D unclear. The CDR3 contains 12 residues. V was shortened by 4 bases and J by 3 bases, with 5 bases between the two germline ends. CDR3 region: CASSSETDTQYF. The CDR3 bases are TGTGCCAGCAGTTCTGAAACAGATACGCAGTATTTT.

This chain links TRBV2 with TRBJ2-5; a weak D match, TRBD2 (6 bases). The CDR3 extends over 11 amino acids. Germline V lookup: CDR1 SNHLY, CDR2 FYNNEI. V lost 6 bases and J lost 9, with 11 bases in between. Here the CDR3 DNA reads TGTGCCAGCAGCGTTCGGGGGTCCCAGTACTTC. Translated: CASSVRGSQYF.

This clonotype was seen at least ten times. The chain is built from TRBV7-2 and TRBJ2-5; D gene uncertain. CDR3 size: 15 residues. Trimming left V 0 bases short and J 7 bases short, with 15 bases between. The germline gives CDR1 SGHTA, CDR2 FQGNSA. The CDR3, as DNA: TGTGCCAGCAGCTTAGCGGTCAATACGGTCATGACCCAGTACTTC. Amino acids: CASSLAVNTVMTQYF.

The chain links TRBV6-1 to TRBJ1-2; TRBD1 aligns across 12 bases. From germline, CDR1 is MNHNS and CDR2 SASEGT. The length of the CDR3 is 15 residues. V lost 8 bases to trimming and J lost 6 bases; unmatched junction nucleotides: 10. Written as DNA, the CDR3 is TGTGCCAGCGGGGTCGGGACAGGGGGCCTGGATGGCTACACCTTC. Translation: CASGVGTGGLDGYTF.

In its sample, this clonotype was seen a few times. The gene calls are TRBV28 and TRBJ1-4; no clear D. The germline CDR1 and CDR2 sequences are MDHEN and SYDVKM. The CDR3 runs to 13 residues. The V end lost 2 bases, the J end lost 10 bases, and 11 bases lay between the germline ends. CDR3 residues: CASSLGRMGKLFF. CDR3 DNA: TGTGCCAGCAGTTTAGGCAGGATGGGAAAACTGTTTTTT.

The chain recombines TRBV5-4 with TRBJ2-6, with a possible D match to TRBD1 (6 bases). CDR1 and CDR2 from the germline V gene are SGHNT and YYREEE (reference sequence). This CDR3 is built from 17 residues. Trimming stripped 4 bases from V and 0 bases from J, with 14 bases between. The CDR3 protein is CASSPPGQISGANVLTF. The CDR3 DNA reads TGTGCCAGCAGCCCACCCGGACAGATCTCTGGGGCCAACGTCCTGACTTTC.

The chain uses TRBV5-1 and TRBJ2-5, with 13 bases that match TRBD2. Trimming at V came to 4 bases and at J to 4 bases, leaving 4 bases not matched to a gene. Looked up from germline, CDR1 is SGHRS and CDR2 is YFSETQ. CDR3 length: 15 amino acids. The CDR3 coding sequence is TGCGCCAGCAGCATTAGGACTAGCGGGGGAGAGACCCAGTACTTC. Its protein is CASSIRTSGGETQYF.

This chain's CDR3 is CASSLGQLYTDTQYF. In DNA form, the CDR3 reads TGTGCCAGCAGCTTGGGACAGTTATATACAGATACGCAGTATTTT. This chain joins TRBV7-8 and TRBJ2-3, with 7 bases that match TRBD1. Germline values: CDR1 SGHVS, CDR2 FQNEAQ. V lost 3 bases to trimming and J lost 3 bases; unmatched junction nucleotides: 6. This CDR3 contains 15 residues.

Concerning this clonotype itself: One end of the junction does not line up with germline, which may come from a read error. CDR3 protein: CSARELAGGYQETQHF. Written as DNA, the CDR3 is TGCAGTGCTAGAGAACTAGCGGGGGGGTACCAAGAGACCCAGCACTTC. The chain uses TRBV20-1 and TRBJ2-5; 13 bases line up with TRBD2. Germline V gene lookup returns CDR1 DFQATT and CDR2 SNEGSKA (reference sequence). The CDR3 is made up of 16 amino acids.